This is a list of T cell receptor beta chains from one sample in a study of blood T cells in healthy people across ages. TCRdb reprocessed the 5' RACE reads with MiXCR, giving one entry per CDR3 protein. The sample comprises fewer than 1,200,000 distinct CDR3 sequences, under 30% of which are singletons, and around 0.75% rests with the top ten. This sample also appeared in a second study, on T cells of mothers and their children.

Sequences were obtained from blood. These receptors originate from a girl aged 2-10 years in good health. Both conserved end residues are trimmed from each CDR3. Clone size is stated in some rows and not others, as once, few, many or a class when expanded.

cdr3_aa j_call v_call clone_size
ASSEIRGEQF . TRBV19 .
SARPFAGTGSSPLH TRBJ1-6 TRBV20-1 .
ASSLDVKGAEAF TRBJ1-1 TRBV5-1 .
ASSQDRSSPLH TRBJ1-6 TRBV4-3 .
SASPDSGGYEQC TRBJ2-7 TRBV29-1 .
ASSRLLGQEEGETQY TRBJ2-5 TRBV7-9 once
ASSQSGGHYNEQF TRBJ2-1 TRBV5-1 few
ASSYDIGQGNQPQH TRBJ1-5 TRBV6-2/TRBV6-3 few
ATTRGTGQTGELF TRBJ2-2 TRBV24-1 .
SARSPDTQY TRBJ2-3 TRBV20-1 .